The 25 T cell receptor beta chains in this list originate from one sample, sequenced in a study of tumor T cells in aggressive B-cell lymphoma. TCRdb's table, derived via immunoSEQ multiplex PCR, lists solely in-frame clones and lacks some. The table lists 2,500 to 3,500 clones, 55% to 75% of them singletons, with 9.3% in the top ten. Sequencing used tumor tissue. The receptor source for this set is an adult with diffuse large B cell lymphoma.

The DNA of the CDR3 is TGTGCCAGCTCACCGCGGCAGGGCTATGAGCAGTTCTTC. This gives the protein CASSPRQGYEQFF. The V and J genes are TRBV18 and TRBJ2-1, with D perhaps matching TRBD1 (5 bases). The CDR3 totals 13 residues. Germline loops: CDR1 KGHSH, CDR2 LQKENI. V was shortened by 3 bases and J by 8 bases, with 11 bases between the two germline ends.

The chain uses TRBV28 and TRBJ1-4; unclear D gene. The CDR3 loop spans 11 amino acids. V gave up 8 bases and J gave up 4 bases, with 5 bases separating them. Germline V gene sequence: CDR1 MDHEN, CDR2 SYDVKM. The CDR3 sequence: CASVSNEKLFF. CDR3 DNA: TGTGCCAGCGTGAGTAATGAAAAACTGTTTTTT. The variable domain in full, with the rest retrieved from reference TRBV28 and TRBJ1-4, is DVKVTQSSRYLVKRTGEKVFLECVQDMDHENMFWYRQDPGLGLRLIYFSYDVKMKEKGDIPEGYSVSREKKERFSLILESASTNQTSMYLCASVSNEKLFFGSGTQLSVL.

Notes on this clone: This specimen includes other DNA sequences encoding the same CDR3. The chain recombines TRBV5-1 with TRBJ2-3; 9 positions agree with TRBD2. V lost 3 bases, J lost 0 bases, and 11 bases stayed unmatched. The CDR3 spans 18 residues. From germline, CDR1 is SGHRS and CDR2 YFSETQ. The CDR3 nucleotides are TGCGCCAGCAGCTCAGGGGGACTAGCAAGAACTAGCACAGATACGCAGTATTTT. Its protein product is CASSSGGLARTSTDTQYF.

This chain connects TRBV10-3 to TRBJ1-1; TRBD1 matches at 7 bases. This CDR3 spans 14 amino acids. The germline gives CDR1 ENHRY, CDR2 SYGVKD. Losses at the gene ends were 6 bases for V and 5 bases for J; bases not matched to a gene: 9. The CDR3 DNA is TGTGCCATCAGAAATCCCACAGGGGATACTGAAGCTTTCTTT. Translation gives CAIRNPTGDTEAFF.

V and J are TRBV27 and TRBJ2-1; 10 bases align to TRBD2. In germline, CDR1 is MNHEY, CDR2 SMNVEV (reference sequence). The V gene end was trimmed by 0 bases and the J gene end by 10 bases; junction bases not matched to a gene: 9. There are 16 residues in the CDR3. This CDR3 is CASSLSLAGRRLEQFF. CDR3 bases: TGTGCCAGCAGTTTATCACTAGCGGGGAGGAGGTTGGAGCAGTTCTTC.

This clone turned up a few times. The CDR3 sequence: CASSPGGGISGANVLTF. The DNA of the CDR3 is TGTGCCAGCAGCCCCGGGGGGGGGATTTCTGGGGCCAACGTCCTGACTTTC. The chain recombines TRBV5-4 with TRBJ2-6; the match to TRBD2 covers 8 bases. The CDR3 has 17 amino acids. The V gene end was trimmed by 4 bases and the J gene end by 1 base; junction bases not matched to a gene: 7. Germline CDR1 and CDR2: SGHNT and YYREEE (reference sequence).

This clone was seen once. The chain links TRBV18 to TRBJ1-2; TRBD1 is a possible D gene (6 bases). With 6 bases removed from V and 8 bases from J, the gap between germline ends came to 19 bases. CDR3 size: 14 residues. Germline CDR1 KGHSH, CDR2 LQKENI. This chain's CDR3 is CASSPRGGLEGYTF. The CDR3 nucleotides read TGTGCCAGCTCTCCCCGGGGGGGCCTCGAAGGCTACACCTTC. Together with reference TRBV18 and TRBJ1-2, the CDR3 gives the full variable domain: NAGVMQNPRHLVRRRGQEARLRCSPMKGHSHVYWYRQLPEEGLKFMVYLQKENIIDESGMPKERFSAEFPKEGPSILRIQQVVRGDSAAYFCASSPRGGLEGYTFGSGTRLTVV.

This chain joins TRBV28 and TRBJ2-1, with 11 nucleotides matching TRBD2. CDR1 MDHEN and CDR2 SYDVKM come from the germline V gene. This CDR3 contains 15 residues. J gave up 10 bases and V 7 bases, and 12 bases lay outside the gene matches. CDR3 loop: CASKRTSGRFWEQFF. As DNA, the CDR3 is TGTGCCAGCAAAAGGACTAGCGGGCGGTTTTGGGAGCAGTTCTTC.

This chain joins TRBV7-2 and TRBJ2-1; 14 bases are shared with TRBD2. Germline CDR1 SGHTA, CDR2 FQGNSA. The CDR3 consists of 15 residues. The V segment lost 5 bases and the J segment 9 bases; nucleotides outside the gene matches: 6. The CDR3 nucleotides read TGTGCCAGCAGCCGAGGACTAGCGGGAGGCAGTGAGCAGTTCTTC. Residues: CASSRGLAGGSEQFF.

The chain employs TRBV19 and TRBJ1-1, with D possibly matching TRBD1 (6 bases). This CDR3 spans 15 amino acids. Per germline, CDR1 LNHDA and CDR2 SQIVND (reference sequence). Trimming took off 3 bases at V and 6 bases at J, with 17 bases between the two ends. CDR3 region: CASSIRRRGGPEAFF. In DNA form, the CDR3 reads TGTGCCAGTAGTATTCGTCGCAGGGGTGGCCCTGAAGCTTTCTTT.

The chain is built from TRBV21-1 and TRBJ2-7; TRBD1 is taken as the D call from the table, unchecked against the DNA. TRBV21-1 is an annotated pseudogene. The CDR3 loop spans 13 amino acids. In DNA form, the CDR3 reads TGTGCCAGCAGCAAAGACAGGGTCCACGAGCAGTACTTC. This translates into CASSKDRVHEQYF.

This chain uses TRBV4-1 with TRBJ1-4; 10 bases are shared with TRBD1. CDR1 is MGHRA, CDR2 YSYEKL, per germline. V shed 3 bases, J shed 10 bases, and the junction held 11 bases outside the gene matches. There are 16 residues in the CDR3. The CDR3 sequence: CASSQPRDRGLRKLFF. Written as DNA, the CDR3 is TGCGCCAGCAGCCAGCCCCGGGACAGGGGTCTAAGAAAACTGTTTTTT.

This chain links TRBV11-2 with TRBJ2-1, with TRBD1 as a possible D gene (6 bases). V lost 5 bases and J 0 bases, leaving 14 bases between the germline ends. The CDR3 has 16 residues. CDR1 and CDR2 from the germline V gene are SGHAT and FQNNGV. The chain's CDR3 is CASSIQGRSSYNEQFF. The CDR3, as DNA: TGTGCCAGCAGCATACAGGGCCGGAGCTCCTACAATGAGCAGTTCTTC.

The chain joins TRBV4-2 to TRBJ2-1; 8 bases align to TRBD2. There are 17 residues in the CDR3. The trim removed 0 bases at V and 4 bases at J, leaving 8 bases unmatched. Looked up from germline, CDR1 is LGHNA and CDR2 is YNFKEQ. CDR3 sequence (DNA): TGTGCCAGCAGCCAAGAAAGCGGGAGAGCAGTTTACAATGAGCAGTTCTTC. It yields the protein CASSQESGRAVYNEQFF.

This clone has a handful of counts. CDR3 nucleotides: TGTGCCAGCAGTGACTCTCTAGCGGAAGAGACCCAGTACTTC. It specifies CASSDSLAEETQYF. The V and J genes are TRBV2 and TRBJ2-5; 7 bases match TRBD2. With 3 bases clipped from V and 3 bases from J, the junction kept 4 bases outside the gene matches. The CDR3 runs 14 residues. CDR1 is SNHLY and CDR2 is FYNNEI in the germline V gene.

This clone showed up just once. In the same sample, other DNA sequences code for this CDR3. V is TRBV28 and J is TRBJ1-4; 9 bases align to TRBD1. Germline trimming cut 6 bases from V and 7 bases from J; bases unmatched to any gene: 6. This CDR3 spans 14 amino acids. Per germline, CDR1 MDHEN and CDR2 SYDVKM. This chain's CDR3 is CASRAQGAGEKLFF. CDR3 DNA sequence: TGTGCCAGCAGAGCACAGGGGGCTGGTGAAAAACTGTTTTTT.

V usage is TRBV10-3 and J usage is TRBJ2-5; the D gene is possibly TRBD1 (5 bases). Looked up from germline, CDR1 is ENHRY and CDR2 is SYGVKD. Trimming removed 0 bases from V and 4 bases from J, with 18 bases in between. This CDR3 is 17 amino acids long. DNA of the CDR3: TGTGCCATCAGTGAGTCGATTGGAAGGGGAAGTGCAGAGACCCAGTACTTC. Translated: CAISESIGRGSAETQYF.

V usage is TRBV9 and J usage is TRBJ2-7, with unresolved D. Germline V CDR1 and CDR2: SGDLS, YYNGEE. The germline V and J ends were trimmed by 1 base and 0 bases, with 8 bases remaining between them. This CDR3 is 14 amino acids long. CDR3 in amino acids: CASSVRSGSYEQYF. CDR3 nucleotide sequence: TGTGCCAGCAGCGTACGGTCAGGCTCCTACGAGCAGTACTTC.

The chain combines TRBV6-1 with TRBJ2-3; 9 nucleotides match TRBD1. V lost 11 bases to trimming and J lost 4 bases; unmatched junction nucleotides: 10. Germline CDR1 is MNHNS and CDR2 is SASEGT. The CDR3 has 14 amino acids. CDR3 bases: TGTGCCCTCAGGACAGGGGCGTTTGCAGATACGCAGTATTTT. Protein sequence: CALRTGAFADTQYF.

The chain links TRBV28 to TRBJ2-5; TRBD1 is a possible D gene (7 bases). The DNA end favors TRBJ2-7, so the J call may be wrong. Germline loops: CDR1 MDHEN, CDR2 SYDVKM. CDR3 length equals 14 residues. The CDR3 spells CASSGGTVLYEQYF. The CDR3 nucleotides read TGTGCCAGCAGCGGCGGGACAGTCCTCTACGAGCAGTACTTC.

The CDR3 sequence: CASSLTGGVYEQYF. The CDR3 DNA follows: TGTGCCAGCAGCTTAACGGGCGGGGTCTACGAGCAGTACTTC. The chain links TRBV7-3 to TRBJ2-7, with TRBD2 as a possible D gene (6 bases). V lost 0 bases, J lost 3 bases, and 9 bases lay in between. Germline lookup yields CDR1 SGHTA and CDR2 FQGTGA. CDR3 length equals 14 residues.

This clone was counted only a few times. The rearrangement links TRBV9 to TRBJ2-1; D gene unclear. CDR1 and CDR2 from the germline V gene are SGDLS and YYNGEE. V shed 0 bases and J shed 6 bases, with 10 bases lying between them. This CDR3 region has 14 residues. The DNA for the CDR3 is TGTGCCAGCAGCGTAGATGAGAGGCCCAATGAGCAGTTCTTC. Protein sequence: CASSVDERPNEQFF.

This rearrangement joins TRBV11-2 to TRBJ1-1, with D tentatively TRBD1 (6 bases). V was trimmed by 1 base and J by 4 bases, leaving 10 bases between them. Germline V CDR1 and CDR2: SGHAT, FQNNGV. The CDR3 consists of 14 residues. Here the CDR3 reads CASSLVAGATEAFF. The CDR3, as DNA: TGTGCCAGCAGCTTAGTAGCAGGGGCCACTGAAGCTTTCTTT.

V usage is TRBV19 and J usage is TRBJ2-5; a possible D gene is TRBD1 (5 bases). TRBJ2-7 explains the end of the DNA better; the J call may be wrong. CDR1 LNHDA and CDR2 SQIVND come from the germline V gene (reference sequence). The CDR3 loop spans 14 amino acids. For the CDR3, the DNA is TGTGCCAGTAGTACTCAACAGGTGATCTACGAGCAGTACTTC. The encoded protein is CASSTQQVIYEQYF.

Details on this clone: The same CDR3 also results from other DNA sequences found in this sample. The chain combines TRBV28 with TRBJ1-4; D might be TRBD1 (6 bases). The CDR3 extends over 15 amino acids. The germline CDR1 and CDR2 sequences are MDHEN and SYDVKM. V was pared by 6 bases and J by 9 bases, with 20 bases between. The CDR3 DNA reads TGTGCCAGCAGCTTAGGGGTGGGGGCTGTGAAAAAACTGTTTTTT. Translated, it gives CASSLGVGAVKKLFF.